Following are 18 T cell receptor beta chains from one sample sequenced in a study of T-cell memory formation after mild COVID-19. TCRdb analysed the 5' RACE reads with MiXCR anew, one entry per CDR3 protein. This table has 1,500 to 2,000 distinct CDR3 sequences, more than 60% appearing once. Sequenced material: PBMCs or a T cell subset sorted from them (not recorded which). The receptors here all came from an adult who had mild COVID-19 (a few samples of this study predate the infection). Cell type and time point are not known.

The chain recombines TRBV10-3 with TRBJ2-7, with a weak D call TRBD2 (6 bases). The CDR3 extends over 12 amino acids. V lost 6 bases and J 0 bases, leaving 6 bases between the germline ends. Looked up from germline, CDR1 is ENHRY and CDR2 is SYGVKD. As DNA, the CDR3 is TGTGCCATCAGGGGGGGCTCCTACGAGCAGTACTTC. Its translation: CAIRGGSYEQYF.

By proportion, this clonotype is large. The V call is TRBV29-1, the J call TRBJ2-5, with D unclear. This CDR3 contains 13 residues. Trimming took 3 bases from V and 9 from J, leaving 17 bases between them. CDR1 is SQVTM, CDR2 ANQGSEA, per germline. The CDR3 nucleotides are TGCAGCGTTGACCTCGAAGGTGTCCGGGCCCAGTACTTC. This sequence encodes CSVDLEGVRAQYF.

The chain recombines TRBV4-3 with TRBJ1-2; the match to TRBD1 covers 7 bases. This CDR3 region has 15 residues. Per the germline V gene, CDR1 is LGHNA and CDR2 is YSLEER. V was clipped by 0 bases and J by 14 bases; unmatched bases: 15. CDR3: CASSQDLRGQGDSTF. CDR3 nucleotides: TGCGCCAGCAGCCAAGATCTTAGAGGGCAGGGGGACAGTACCTTC.

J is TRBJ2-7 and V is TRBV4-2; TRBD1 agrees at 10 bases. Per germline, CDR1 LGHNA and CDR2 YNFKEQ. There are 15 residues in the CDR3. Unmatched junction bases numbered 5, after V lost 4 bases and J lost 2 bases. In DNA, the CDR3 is TGTGCCAGCAGCCCTCGAGGACAGGGGGCCTACGAGCAGTACTTC. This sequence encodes CASSPRGQGAYEQYF.

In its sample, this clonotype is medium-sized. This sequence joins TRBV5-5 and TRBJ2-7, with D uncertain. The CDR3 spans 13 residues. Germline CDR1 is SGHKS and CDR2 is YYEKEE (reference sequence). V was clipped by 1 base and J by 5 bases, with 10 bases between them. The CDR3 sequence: CASSLPPEDEQYF. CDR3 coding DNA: TGTGCCAGCAGCTTGCCCCCTGAGGACGAGCAGTACTTC.

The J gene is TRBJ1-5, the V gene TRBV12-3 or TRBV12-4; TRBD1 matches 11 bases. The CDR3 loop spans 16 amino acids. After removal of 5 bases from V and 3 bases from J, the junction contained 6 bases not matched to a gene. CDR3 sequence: CASSQGQGVLNQPQHF. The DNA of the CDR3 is TGTGCCAGCAGTCAGGGACAGGGGGTCCTCAATCAGCCCCAGCATTTT.

The CDR3 spells CASSVSGGSYEQYF. DNA for the CDR3: TGTGCCAGCAGCGTATCGGGGGGCAGCTACGAGCAGTACTTC. This rearrangement joins TRBV9 to TRBJ2-7; TRBD2 is a possible D gene (7 bases). Germline-derived CDR1 and CDR2 are SGDLS and YYNGEE. V was shortened by 1 base and J by 3 bases, with 11 bases between the two germline ends. There are 14 residues in the CDR3.

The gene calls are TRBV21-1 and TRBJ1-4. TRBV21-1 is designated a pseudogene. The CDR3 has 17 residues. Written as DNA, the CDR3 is TGTGCCAGCGACCTCCGCGGACCGTTCCGGCGACGGGAAAAACTGTTTTTT. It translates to CASDLRGPFRRREKLFF.

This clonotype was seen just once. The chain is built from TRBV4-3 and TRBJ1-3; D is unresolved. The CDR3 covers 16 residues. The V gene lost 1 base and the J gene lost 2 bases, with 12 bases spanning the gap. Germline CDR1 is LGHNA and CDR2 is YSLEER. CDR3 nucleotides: TGCGCCAGCAGCCAAGTACCTATGGATCCTGGAAACACCATATATTTT. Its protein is CASSQVPMDPGNTIYF.

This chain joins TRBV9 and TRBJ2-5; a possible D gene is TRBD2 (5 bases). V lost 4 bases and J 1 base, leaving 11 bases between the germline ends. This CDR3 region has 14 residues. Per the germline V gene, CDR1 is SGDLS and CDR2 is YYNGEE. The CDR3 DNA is TGTGCCAGCAGCACCCCGGCGGGCCAAGAGACCCAGTACTTC. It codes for CASSTPAGQETQYF.

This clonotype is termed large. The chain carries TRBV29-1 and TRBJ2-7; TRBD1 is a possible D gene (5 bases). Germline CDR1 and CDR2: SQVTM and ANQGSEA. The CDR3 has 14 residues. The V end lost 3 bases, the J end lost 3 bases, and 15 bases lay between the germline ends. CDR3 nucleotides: TGCAGCGTTGAGATTGCAGGGAAAGGCTACGAGCAGTACTTC. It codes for CSVEIAGKGYEQYF.

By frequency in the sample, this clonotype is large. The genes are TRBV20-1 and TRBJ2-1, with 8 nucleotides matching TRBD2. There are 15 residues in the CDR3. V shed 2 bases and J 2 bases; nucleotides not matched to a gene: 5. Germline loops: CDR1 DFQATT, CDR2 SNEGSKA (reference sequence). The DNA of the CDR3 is TGCAGTGCTAGAAAGCGGGAGAGTCCCTACAATGAGCAGTTCTTC. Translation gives CSARKRESPYNEQFF.

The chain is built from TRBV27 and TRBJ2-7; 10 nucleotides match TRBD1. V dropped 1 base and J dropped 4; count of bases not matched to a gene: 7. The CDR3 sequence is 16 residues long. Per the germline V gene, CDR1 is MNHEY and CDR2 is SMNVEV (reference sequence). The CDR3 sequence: CASSLFGTGASYEQYF. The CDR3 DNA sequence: TGTGCCAGCAGTTTATTTGGGACAGGGGCCAGTTACGAGCAGTACTTC.

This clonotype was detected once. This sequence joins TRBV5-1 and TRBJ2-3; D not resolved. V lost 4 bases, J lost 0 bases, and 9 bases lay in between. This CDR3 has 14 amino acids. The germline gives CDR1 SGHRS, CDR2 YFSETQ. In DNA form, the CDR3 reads TGCGCCAGCAGCCGAGATACTAGCACAGATACGCAGTATTTT. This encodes CASSRDTSTDTQYF.

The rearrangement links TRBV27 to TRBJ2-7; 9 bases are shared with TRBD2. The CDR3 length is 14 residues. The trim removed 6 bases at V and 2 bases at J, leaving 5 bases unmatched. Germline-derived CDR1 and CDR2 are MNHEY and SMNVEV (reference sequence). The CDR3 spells CASRGRLAAYEQYF. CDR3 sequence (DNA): TGTGCCAGCAGAGGGCGACTAGCGGCCTACGAGCAGTACTTC.

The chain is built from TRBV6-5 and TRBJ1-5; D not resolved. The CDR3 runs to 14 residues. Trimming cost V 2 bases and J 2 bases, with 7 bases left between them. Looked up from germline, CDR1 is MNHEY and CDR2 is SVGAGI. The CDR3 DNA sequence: TGTGCCAGCAGTTACAGCTGGCGCAATCAGCCCCAGCATTTT. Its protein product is CASSYSWRNQPQHF.

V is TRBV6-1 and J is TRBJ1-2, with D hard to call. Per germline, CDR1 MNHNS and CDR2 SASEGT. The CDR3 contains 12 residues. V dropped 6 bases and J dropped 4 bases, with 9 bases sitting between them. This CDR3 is CASRHLTYGYTF. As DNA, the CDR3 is TGTGCCAGCAGACACCTGACCTATGGCTACACCTTC.

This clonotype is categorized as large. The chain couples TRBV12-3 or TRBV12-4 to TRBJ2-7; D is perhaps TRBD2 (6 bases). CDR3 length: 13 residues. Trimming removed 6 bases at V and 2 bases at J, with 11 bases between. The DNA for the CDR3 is TGTGCCAGCAGGCTAGCGAGAGCCTACGAGCAGTACTTC. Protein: CASRLARAYEQYF.